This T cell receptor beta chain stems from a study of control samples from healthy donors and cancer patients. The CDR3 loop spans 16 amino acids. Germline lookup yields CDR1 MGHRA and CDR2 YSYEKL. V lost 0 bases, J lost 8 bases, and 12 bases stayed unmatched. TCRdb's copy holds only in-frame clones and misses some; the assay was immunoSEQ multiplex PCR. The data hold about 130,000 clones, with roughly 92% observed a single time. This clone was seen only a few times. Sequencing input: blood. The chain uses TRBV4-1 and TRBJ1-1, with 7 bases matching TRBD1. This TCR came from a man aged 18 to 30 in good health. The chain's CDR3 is CASSQDRARGILEAFF. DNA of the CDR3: TGCGCCAGCAGCCAAGATCGAGCCAGGGGGATACTCGAAGCTTTCTTT.